This T cell receptor beta chain originates from a study of blood T cell repertoires in COVID-19. Looking at the study overall: The analysed material was cDNA or gDNA that came from T cells, B-cell-depleted T cells, or PBMCs.

The CDR3 totals 14 residues. V was trimmed by 5 bases and J by 5 bases, leaving 14 bases between them. CDR1 is SEHNR and CDR2 is FQNEAQ in the germline V gene (reference sequence). Source study methods: Estimated nucleated cell counts came from reference gene primer amplification. Using immunoSEQ multiplex PCR, the repertoire was profiled, and TCRdb retains in-frame clones only, with some absent. That table supplies the V and J calls and clone size; D and trimming were determined from the DNA. The data hold some 80,000 clones, with 90% observed a single time. Sequenced material: peripheral blood. The chain uses TRBV7-9 and TRBJ2-3; perhaps TRBD1 as D (6 bases). The TCR originated in a human donor in a cohort sampled during active COVID-19. The CDR3 coding sequence is TGTGCCAGCAGCCCGACAGGTTGGATAGATACGCAGTATTTT. It encodes CASSPTGWIDTQYF.